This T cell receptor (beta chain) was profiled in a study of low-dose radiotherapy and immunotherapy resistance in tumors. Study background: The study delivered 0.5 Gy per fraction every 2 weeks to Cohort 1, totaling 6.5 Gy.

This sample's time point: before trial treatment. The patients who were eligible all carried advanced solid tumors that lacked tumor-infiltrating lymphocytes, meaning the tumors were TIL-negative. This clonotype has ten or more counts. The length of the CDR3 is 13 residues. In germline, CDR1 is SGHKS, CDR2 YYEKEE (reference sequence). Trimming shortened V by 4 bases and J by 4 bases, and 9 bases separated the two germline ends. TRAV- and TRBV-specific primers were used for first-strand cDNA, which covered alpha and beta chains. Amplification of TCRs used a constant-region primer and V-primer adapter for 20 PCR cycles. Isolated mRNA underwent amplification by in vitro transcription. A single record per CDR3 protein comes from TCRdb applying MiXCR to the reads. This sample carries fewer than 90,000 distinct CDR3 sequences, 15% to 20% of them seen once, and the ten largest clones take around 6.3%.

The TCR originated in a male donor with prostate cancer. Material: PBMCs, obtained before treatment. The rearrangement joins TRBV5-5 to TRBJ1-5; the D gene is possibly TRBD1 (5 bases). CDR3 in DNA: TGTGCCAGCAGCACCGAGGGGAATCAGCCCCAGCATTTT. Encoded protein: CASSTEGNQPQHF.